This T cell receptor (beta chain) was observed in a study of T cells in Graves' hyperthyroidism and ophthalmopathy. Amplified TCR beta CDR3 regions came from RNA transcripts. First-round RT-PCR targeting the TCR CDR3 was performed with the HTBI primer set. TCRdb re-analysed the multiplex PCR reads in MiXCR, keeping a single row per CDR3 protein. The sample includes fewer than 700,000 distinct CDR3 sequences, 17% of them seen just once. This clonotype appeared a few times. Its antigen is unidentified. Germline CDR1 and CDR2: SQVTM and ANQGSEA. The CDR3 extends over 20 amino acids. V was clipped by 8 bases and J by 0 bases; unmatched bases: 23. More than 9.5 ml fresh peripheral blood yielded the PBMCs. Whole-study results and caveats: Most thyroid clonotypes expanded above 0.001 appeared in blood too.

The V gene is TRBV29-1, the J gene TRBJ2-3, with 10 bases matching TRBD2. This receptor was taken from a woman under 30 with Graves' ophthalmopathy. Material: blood. CDR3 protein: CSPDSSGRPGGGGSTDTQYF. The CDR3 coding sequence is TGCAGCCCCGATAGTAGCGGGAGGCCCGGTGGAGGCGGGAGCACAGATACGCAGTATTTT.